Listed below are T cell receptor beta chains from one sample, sequenced in a study of T cell repertoires in cytomegalovirus infection. TCRdb fed the reads into MiXCR, producing one record per CDR3 protein. The table shows some 200,000 distinct CDR3 sequences, with 8% to 10% occurring only once. Sequenced input: PBMCs. These receptors all stem from a human donor in good health (CMV status not recorded). Some clones in this sample may be carry-over from other donors' samples. The CDR3 runs from the conserved cysteine through the conserved F or W. Each record gives: D gene, clone size, J gene, V gene, CDR3 protein, CDR3 DNA. The D gene is left open where the match is weak. The size field is filled for only some rows; it gives once, few, many or a size class.

d_gene: TRBD1
abundance: -
j_gene: TRBJ1-2
v_gene: TRBV29-1
CDR3aa: CSVKGQDRNYGYTF
CDR3nt: TGCAGCGTTAAAGGACAGGATCGTAACTATGGCTACACCTTC

d_gene: -
abundance: many
j_gene: TRBJ2-5
v_gene: TRBV7-2
CDR3aa: CASSRTWRETQYF
CDR3nt: TGTGCCAGCAGCAGAACGTGGAGAGAGACCCAGTACTTC

d_gene: TRBD2
abundance: -
j_gene: TRBJ2-5
v_gene: TRBV29-1
CDR3aa: CSVKGLAGGGETQYF
CDR3nt: TGCAGCGTTAAGGGACTAGCGGGAGGGGGGGAGACCCAGTACTTC

d_gene: -
abundance: many
j_gene: TRBJ1-3
v_gene: TRBV6-2/TRBV6-3
CDR3aa: CASSLTSGVVSGNTIYF
CDR3nt: TGTGCCAGCAGTCTGACAAGCGGAGTCGTCTCCGGAAACACCATATATTTT

d_gene: TRBD1
abundance: few
j_gene: TRBJ1-2
v_gene: TRBV5-6
CDR3aa: CASSSTRGRRMDGYTF
CDR3nt: TGTGCCAGCAGCTCCACCAGGGGGCGCAGAATGGATGGCTACACCTTC

d_gene: -
abundance: -
j_gene: TRBJ1-3
v_gene: TRBV5-5
CDR3aa: CASSFSWGQGNTIYF
CDR3nt: TGTGCCAGCAGCTTCTCTTGGGGCCAGGGAAACACCATATATTTT

d_gene: -
abundance: many
j_gene: TRBJ2-3
v_gene: TRBV7-2
CDR3aa: CASSLEVGNTQYF
CDR3nt: TGTGCCAGCAGCTTAGAGGTGGGAAATACGCAGTATTTT

d_gene: TRBD2
abundance: many
j_gene: TRBJ2-3
v_gene: TRBV6-2/TRBV6-3
CDR3aa: CASKRMLAGGRLGDTQYF
CDR3nt: TGTGCCAGCAAGCGAATGCTAGCGGGGGGGCGACTCGGAGATACGCAGTATTTT

d_gene: -
abundance: -
j_gene: TRBJ1-2
v_gene: TRBV4-3
CDR3aa: CASSPGRTTRGYTF
CDR3nt: TGCGCCAGCAGCCCGGGACGGACAACGCGGGGCTACACCTTC

d_gene: -
abundance: many
j_gene: TRBJ1-4
v_gene: TRBV7-2
CDR3aa: CASSPGGAGGEKLFF
CDR3nt: TGTGCCAGCAGCCCCGGCGGGGCAGGCGGAGAAAAACTGTTTTTT

d_gene: -
abundance: many
j_gene: TRBJ2-7
v_gene: TRBV20-1
CDR3aa: CSARESGVEQYF
CDR3nt: TGCAGTGCTAGAGAGTCAGGTGTCGAGCAGTACTTC

d_gene: -
abundance: many
j_gene: TRBJ1-1
v_gene: TRBV6-2/TRBV6-3
CDR3aa: CASSSGVEAFF
CDR3nt: TGTGCCAGCAGTTCCGGGGTTGAAGCTTTCTTT

d_gene: -
abundance: many
j_gene: TRBJ1-5
v_gene: TRBV2
CDR3aa: CASSVLGGSNQPQHF
CDR3nt: TGTGCCAGCAGTGTGCTGGGGGGGAGCAATCAGCCCCAGCATTTT

d_gene: TRBD2
abundance: many
j_gene: TRBJ2-3
v_gene: TRBV6-2/TRBV6-3
CDR3aa: CASSYSESGGGTDTQYF
CDR3nt: TGTGCCAGCAGTTACTCGGAAAGCGGGGGCGGCACAGATACGCAGTATTTT

d_gene: -
abundance: few
j_gene: TRBJ2-1
v_gene: TRBV7-2
CDR3aa: CASSLAQGLSEQFF
CDR3nt: TGTGCCAGCAGCTTAGCGCAGGGGCTGAGTGAGCAGTTCTTC